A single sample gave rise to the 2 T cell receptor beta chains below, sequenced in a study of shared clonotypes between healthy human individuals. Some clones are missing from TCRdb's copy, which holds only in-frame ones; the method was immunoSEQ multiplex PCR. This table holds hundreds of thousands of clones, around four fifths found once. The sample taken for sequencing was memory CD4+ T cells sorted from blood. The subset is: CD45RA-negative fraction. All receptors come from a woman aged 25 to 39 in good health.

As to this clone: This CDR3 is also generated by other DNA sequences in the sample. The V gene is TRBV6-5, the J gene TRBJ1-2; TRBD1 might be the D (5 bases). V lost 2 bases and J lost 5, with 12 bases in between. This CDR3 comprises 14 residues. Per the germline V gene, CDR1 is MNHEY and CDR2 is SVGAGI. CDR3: CASSYGGVSYGYTF. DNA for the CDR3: TGTGCCAGCAGTTACGGGGGGGTATCTTATGGCTACACCTTC.

The CDR3, as DNA: TGTGCCAGCAGGCCCTCTGGGGCCAACGTCCTGACTTTC. Translation gives CASRPSGANVLTF. The gene calls are TRBV28 and TRBJ2-6; D gene uncertain. This CDR3 contains 13 residues. CDR1 and CDR2 from the germline V gene are MDHEN and SYDVKM. V dropped 6 bases and J dropped 0 bases, with 3 bases sitting between them.